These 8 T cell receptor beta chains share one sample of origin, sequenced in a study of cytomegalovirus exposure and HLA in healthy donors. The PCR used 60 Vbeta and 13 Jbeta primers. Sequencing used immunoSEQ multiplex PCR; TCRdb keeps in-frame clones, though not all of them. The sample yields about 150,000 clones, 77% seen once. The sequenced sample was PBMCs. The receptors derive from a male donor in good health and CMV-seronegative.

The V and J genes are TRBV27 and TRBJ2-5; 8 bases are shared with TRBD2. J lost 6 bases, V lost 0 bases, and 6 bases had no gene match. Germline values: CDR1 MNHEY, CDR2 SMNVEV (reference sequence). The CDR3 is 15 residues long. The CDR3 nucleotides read TGTGCCAGCAGTTTATCTAGCGGGGACCCGAAGACCCAGTACTTC. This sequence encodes CASSLSSGDPKTQYF.

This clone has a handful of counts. As DNA, the CDR3 is TGTGCCAGCCGTGGGGGCGTAGACACTGAAGCTTTCTTT. Protein sequence: CASRGGVDTEAFF. This rearrangement joins TRBV7-3 to TRBJ1-1, with a possible D match to TRBD1 (6 bases). The CDR3 consists of 13 residues. Trimming stripped 8 bases from V and 3 bases from J, with 13 bases between. CDR1 and CDR2 (germline): SGHTA, FQGTGA.

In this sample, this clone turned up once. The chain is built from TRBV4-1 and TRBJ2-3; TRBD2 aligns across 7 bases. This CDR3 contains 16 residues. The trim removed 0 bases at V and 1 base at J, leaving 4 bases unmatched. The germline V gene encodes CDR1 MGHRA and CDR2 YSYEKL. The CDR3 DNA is TGCGCCAGCAGCCAAGAAGGCCTAGCGGGCACAGATACGCAGTATTTT. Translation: CASSQEGLAGTDTQYF.

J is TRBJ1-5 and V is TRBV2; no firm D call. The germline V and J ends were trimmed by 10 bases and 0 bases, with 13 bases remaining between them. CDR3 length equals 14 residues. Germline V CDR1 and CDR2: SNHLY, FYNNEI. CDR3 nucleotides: TGTGCCACCCGAGGAGGGTATAGCAATCAGCCCCAGCATTTT. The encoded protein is CATRGGYSNQPQHF.

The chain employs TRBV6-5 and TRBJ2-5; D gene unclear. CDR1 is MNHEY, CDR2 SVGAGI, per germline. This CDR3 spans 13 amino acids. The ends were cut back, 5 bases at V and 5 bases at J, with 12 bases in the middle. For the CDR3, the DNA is TGTGCCAGCAGTCCGCGCCGTTGGGAGACCCAGTACTTC. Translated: CASSPRRWETQYF.

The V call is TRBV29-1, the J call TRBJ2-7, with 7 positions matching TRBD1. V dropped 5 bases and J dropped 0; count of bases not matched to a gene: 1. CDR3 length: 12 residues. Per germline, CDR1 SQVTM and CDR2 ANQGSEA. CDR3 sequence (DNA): TGCAGCGTTCGGGACAGCTCCTACGAGCAGTACTTC. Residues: CSVRDSSYEQYF.

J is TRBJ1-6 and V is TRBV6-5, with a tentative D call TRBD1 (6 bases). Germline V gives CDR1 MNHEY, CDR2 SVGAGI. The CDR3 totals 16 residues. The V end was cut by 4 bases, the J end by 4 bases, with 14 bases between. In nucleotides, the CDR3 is TGTGCCAGCAGTTTCGGAATACAGGGATATAATTCACCCCTCCACTTT. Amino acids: CASSFGIQGYNSPLHF.

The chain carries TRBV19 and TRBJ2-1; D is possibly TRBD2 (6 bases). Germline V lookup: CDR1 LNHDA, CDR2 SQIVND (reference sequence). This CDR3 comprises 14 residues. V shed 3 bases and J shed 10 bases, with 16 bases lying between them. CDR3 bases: TGTGCCAGTAGTATTGGTTTACCGGGGGTGGAGCAGTTCTTC. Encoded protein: CASSIGLPGVEQFF.